This TCR beta chain was found in a study of T cell responses to AZD1222 COVID-19 vaccine. Findings and limits, study-wide: All repertoire sampling was performed exclusively after the peak T cell response. Nearly half of the spike-specific TCRs reportedly recognize variant regions that carry no mutations. CD4 TCRs associated with vaccination spanned spike, dominating at 160-218 and 743-854. Clonal diversity may have been underestimated in mostly white British donors.

V lost 5 bases to trimming and J lost 3 bases, with 16 bases between them. The CDR3 has 15 residues. Germline CDR1 and CDR2: SGHTS and YDEGEE. The protocol was immunoSEQ multiplex PCR, while the TCRdb copy is restricted to in-frame clones and leaves out a portion. The sample holds some 140,000 clones; around 85% are singletons and the top ten take under 7%. Turning to this clone: Its antigen is as yet unknown.

V and J are TRBV5-8 and TRBJ2-3; D possibly uses TRBD1 or TRBD2 (5 bases each). The origin of this receptor is an adult in good health. Sample: peripheral blood, taken on day 0 of MenACWY control vaccination. The CDR3 here is CASSSGTLGTDTQYF. CDR3 nucleotide sequence: TGTGCCAGCAGTTCCGGGACCCTAGGAACAGATACGCAGTATTTT.